Sequencing of this T cell receptor beta chain was carried out in a study of cytomegalovirus exposure and HLA in healthy donors. Findings of the study overall: A previous analysis found most TCR beta V segments productive roughly 90% or roughly 30% of the time. Based on reports, TCR beta sequences accurately predicted HLA-A and HLA-B alleles for most subjects. Later analysis associated a missense DCLRE1C variant with TCR beta V- and J-gene trimming.

The PCR contained 60 Vbeta and 13 Jbeta primers. Assay: immunoSEQ multiplex PCR; the TCRdb copy retains only in-frame clones and omits some. The data show 130,000 to 150,000 clones, over 70% seen once. Notes on this clone: Antigen specificity is unknown.

The ends were cut back, 6 bases at V and 1 base at J, with 9 bases in the middle. CDR3 length: 13 residues. In germline, CDR1 is SGHTA, CDR2 FQGTGA. The chain carries TRBV7-3 and TRBJ1-1; D is uncertain. The clonotype originates from a woman aged 40-49 years in good health and CMV-seropositive. Specimen: PBMCs. The chain's CDR3 is CASRANRNTEAFF. The CDR3 bases are TGTGCCAGCAGAGCAAACCGGAACACTGAAGCTTTCTTT.